The 22 T cell receptor beta chains listed next were all sequenced from one sample in a study of immune cell composition in non-small cell lung cancer (TCRdb year 2017). To prepare the library, the immunoSEQ multiplex PCR assay was applied. This is the immuneACCESS table as TCRdb keeps it, with only in-frame sequences that have V and J called. A part of the clones is gone; compared with another copy, unresolved V genes explain less than half, and the rest is unexplained. The sample profile shows some 8,000 clones; just under 70% of them were found once. Of the sample, around 8.7% falls within the top ten clones. The material sequenced was lung tumor tissue. These TCRs come from a human donor with non-small cell lung cancer.

The genes are TRBV6-5 and TRBJ2-3; a possible D gene is TRBD2 (6 bases). CDR3 length: 13 residues. Trimming took 5 bases from V and 5 from J, leaving 11 bases between them. From germline, CDR1 is MNHEY and CDR2 SVGAGI. The CDR3 sequence: CASSQTRRDTQYF. In DNA, the CDR3 is TGTGCCAGCAGTCAGACTAGGAGAGATACGCAGTATTTT.

In DNA form, the CDR3 reads TGTGCCAGCAGTTTACCCGGACAGGGGAAAGACTATGGCTACACCTTC. This codes for CASSLPGQGKDYGYTF. The rearrangement joins TRBV28 to TRBJ1-2; 9 nucleotides align to TRBD1. The CDR3 totals 16 residues. V shed 2 bases, J shed 3 bases, and the junction held 7 bases outside the gene matches. Germline lookup yields CDR1 MDHEN and CDR2 SYDVKM.

This clone rates as large. The chain carries TRBV7-9 and TRBJ1-6; TRBD1 might be the D (6 bases). CDR3 length: 15 amino acids. V was trimmed by 2 bases and J by 6 bases, leaving 11 bases between them. Germline V gene lookup returns CDR1 SEHNR and CDR2 FQNEAQ (reference sequence). CDR3 sequence (DNA): TGTGCCAGCAGCTTAACAGGGTTGAGTAATTCACCCCTCCACTTT. It is translated as CASSLTGLSNSPLHF.

The genes are TRBV18 and TRBJ1-1; 7 bases are shared with TRBD1. Trimming at V came to 4 bases and at J to 4 bases, leaving 6 bases not matched to a gene. The germline V gene has CDR1 KGHSH and CDR2 LQKENI. This CDR3 spans 14 amino acids. The chain's CDR3 is CASSLWGQPTEAFF. For the CDR3, the DNA is TGTGCCAGCTCACTTTGGGGACAGCCCACTGAAGCTTTCTTT.

The chain combines TRBV6-5 with TRBJ1-2, with TRBD1 matching 9 bases. The ends lost 6 bases at V and 6 bases at J; junction bases unmatched: 5. Germline V lookup: CDR1 MNHEY, CDR2 SVGAGI. This CDR3 has 13 amino acids. This CDR3 is CASRATGGDGYTF. CDR3 DNA sequence: TGTGCCAGCAGGGCGACAGGGGGAGATGGCTACACCTTC.

In its sample, this clone is medium-sized (0.01 to 0.1%). The V gene is TRBV4-1, the J gene TRBJ1-2; TRBD1 aligns across 8 bases. The germline V gene has CDR1 MGHRA and CDR2 YSYEKL. The J segment lost 14 bases and the V segment lost 0 bases, leaving 11 bases of the junction unmatched. The CDR3 is 14 amino acids. CDR3 bases: TGCGCCAGCAGCCAAGATCCTCAACAGGGGGGGTTAACCTTC. Translating gives CASSQDPQQGGLTF.

The chain recombines TRBV12-5 with TRBJ1-4; 9 positions match TRBD1. V shed 6 bases and J 5 bases; nucleotides not matched to a gene: 7. CDR1 and CDR2 from the germline V gene are LGHNT and FRNRAP. The length of the CDR3 is 15 residues. CDR3 sequence (DNA): TGTGCTAGTGGCTATCCGGGACAGGGAAATGAAAAACTGTTTTTT. Translated: CASGYPGQGNEKLFF.

This rearrangement joins TRBV5-6 to TRBJ2-2; D ambiguous. Germline V gene data show CDR1 as SGHDT and CDR2 as YYEEEE. The CDR3 runs to 14 residues. V lost 0 bases, J lost 6 bases, and 9 bases lay in between. The CDR3 DNA reads TGTGCCAGCAGCTTGGACCTAACCCCCGGGGAGCTGTTTTTT. Protein product: CASSLDLTPGELFF.

The rearrangement links TRBV2 to TRBJ2-7, with D maybe TRBD1 (6 bases). Trimming shortened V by 5 bases and J by 7 bases, and 15 bases separated the two germline ends. Germline V CDR1 and CDR2: SNHLY, FYNNEI. CDR3 length equals 13 residues. CDR3 in amino acids: CASSLGAGREQYF. CDR3 DNA: TGTGCCAGCAGTCTGGGGGCTGGGCGGGAGCAGTACTTC. Based on the CDR3 plus reference TRBV2 and TRBJ2-7, the full variable domain is EPEVTQTPSHQVTQMGQEVILRCVPISNHLYFYWYRQILGQKVEFLVSFYNNEISEKSEIFDDQFSVERPDGSNFTLKIRSTKLEDSAMYFCASSLGAGREQYFGPGTRLTVT.

By share, this clone counts as large. The CDR3 protein is CASSSAGQGPADGGGYTF. As DNA, the CDR3 is TGTGCCAGCAGCTCCGCAGGACAGGGACCCGCCGACGGCGGTGGCTACACCTTC. This chain joins TRBV7-9 and TRBJ1-2; TRBD1 aligns across 8 bases. V lost 4 bases and J lost 7; bases outside the gene matches: 20. There are 18 residues in the CDR3. The germline V gene encodes CDR1 SEHNR and CDR2 FQNEAQ (reference sequence).

The chain uses TRBV27 and TRBJ1-4; D perhaps matches TRBD1 (6 bases). The CDR3 consists of 16 residues. Germline V gives CDR1 MNHEY, CDR2 SMNVEV (reference sequence). V was clipped by 3 bases and J by 0 bases, with 11 bases between them. The CDR3 DNA sequence: TGTGCCAGCAGTTTTTCCTGGACAGCAACTAATGAAAAACTGTTTTTT. Amino acid sequence: CASSFSWTATNEKLFF.

The V and J genes are TRBV6-5 and TRBJ1-3, with TRBD1 matching over 9 bases. The CDR3 runs 13 residues. The ends lost 6 bases at V and 8 bases at J; junction bases unmatched: 5. Per the germline V gene, CDR1 is MNHEY and CDR2 is SVGAGI. The CDR3 here is CASSSTGGYTIYF. DNA of the CDR3: TGTGCCAGCAGCTCGACAGGGGGATACACCATATATTTT.

This clone was observed a handful of times. DNA for the CDR3: TGTGCCACGACTAGGAGGTCGAATTCACCCCTCCACTTT. It encodes CATTRRSNSPLHF. The chain has TRBV28 and TRBJ1-6; D not resolved. Germline V gene data show CDR1 as MDHEN and CDR2 as SYDVKM. V lost 10 bases, J lost 7 bases, and 14 bases lay in between. The CDR3 totals 13 residues.

The V call is TRBV15, the J call TRBJ1-4, with 7 bases matching TRBD1. Germline assignment: CDR1 LNHNV and CDR2 YYDKDF (reference sequence). V was clipped by 5 bases and J by 7 bases; unmatched bases: 13. This CDR3 region has 16 residues. CDR3 in amino acids: CATSRDSRRRGEKLFF. The DNA for the CDR3 is TGTGCCACCAGCCGGGACAGCAGGAGACGGGGTGAAAAACTGTTTTTT.

This clone was detected once. This CDR3 reads CASRPAGGGEKLFF. In DNA, the CDR3 is TGTGCCAGCAGGCCTGCAGGGGGTGGTGAAAAACTGTTTTTT. The chain combines TRBV2 with TRBJ1-4, with TRBD1 matching 7 bases. The CDR3 is 14 residues long. Germline V gene lookup returns CDR1 SNHLY and CDR2 FYNNEI. J lost 7 bases, V lost 6 bases, and 8 bases had no gene match.

This clone was counted between two and nine times. This rearrangement joins TRBV28 to TRBJ1-3; 7 bases fit TRBD1. The CDR3 totals 15 residues. CDR1 is MDHEN, CDR2 SYDVKM, per germline. The V gene end was trimmed by 5 bases and the J gene end by 5 bases; junction bases not matched to a gene: 9. Written as DNA, the CDR3 is TGTGCCAGCAGTCCCGCGGGGACAGTAAGAAACACCATATATTTT. This encodes CASSPAGTVRNTIYF.

The chain combines TRBV10-3 with TRBJ2-7, with TRBD2 identical over 8 bases. With V trimmed by 6 bases and J by 6 bases, 19 bases remained unmatched. The CDR3 runs 17 residues. The germline gives CDR1 ENHRY, CDR2 SYGVKD. CDR3 DNA: TGTGCCATCAGGGGGACGAGTCCCAGCGGGAGTGGGACCGAGCAGTACTTC. Translation: CAIRGTSPSGSGTEQYF.

The genes are TRBV29-1 and TRBJ1-2; 7 nucleotides agree with TRBD1. The CDR3 runs 13 residues. Losses at the gene ends were 7 bases for V and 8 bases for J; bases not matched to a gene: 13. Germline V gives CDR1 SQVTM, CDR2 ANQGSEA. The CDR3 DNA reads TGCAGCGCAGACAGGGAGAGGACTGGGGGCTACACCTTC. It is translated as CSADRERTGGYTF.

This chain links TRBV5-1 with TRBJ1-6, with 9 bases aligning to TRBD1. This CDR3 contains 16 residues. CDR1 SGHRS and CDR2 YFSETQ come from the germline V gene. V was pared by 4 bases and J by 7 bases, with 9 bases of the junction left unmatched. The CDR3 nucleotides read TGCGCCAGCAGCAGACAGGGGGATGAAAAGAATTCACCCCTCCACTTT. It specifies CASSRQGDEKNSPLHF.

The chain carries TRBV6-5 and TRBJ1-3; possible D gene TRBD1, 5 bases. The CDR3 consists of 13 residues. Germline assignment: CDR1 MNHEY and CDR2 SVGAGI. V lost 5 bases, J lost 4 bases, and 9 bases lay in between. The chain's CDR3 is CASSAGYGNTIYF. The CDR3 DNA follows: TGTGCCAGCAGTGCAGGGTACGGAAACACCATATATTTT.

The V and J genes are TRBV11-2 and TRBJ2-7; 10 bases align to TRBD2. CDR3 length: 15 residues. The V segment lost 5 bases and the J segment 7 bases; nucleotides outside the gene matches: 11. Germline V lookup: CDR1 SGHAT, CDR2 FQNNGV. The CDR3 coding sequence is TGTGCCAGCAGCAATAGCGGGGGGCGGCTAGAGGAGCAGTACTTC. This gives the protein CASSNSGGRLEEQYF.

The J gene is TRBJ2-7, the V gene TRBV6-5; 12 bases are a match to TRBD1. The CDR3 sequence is 16 residues long. Germline-derived CDR1 and CDR2 are MNHEY and SVGAGI. V trimming: 1 base; J trimming: 1 base; junction bases outside the gene matches: 2. CDR3 sequence (DNA): TGTGCCAGCAGTTACTTGGGACAGGGGGCTTCCTACGAGCAGTACTTC. Amino acid sequence: CASSYLGQGASYEQYF.